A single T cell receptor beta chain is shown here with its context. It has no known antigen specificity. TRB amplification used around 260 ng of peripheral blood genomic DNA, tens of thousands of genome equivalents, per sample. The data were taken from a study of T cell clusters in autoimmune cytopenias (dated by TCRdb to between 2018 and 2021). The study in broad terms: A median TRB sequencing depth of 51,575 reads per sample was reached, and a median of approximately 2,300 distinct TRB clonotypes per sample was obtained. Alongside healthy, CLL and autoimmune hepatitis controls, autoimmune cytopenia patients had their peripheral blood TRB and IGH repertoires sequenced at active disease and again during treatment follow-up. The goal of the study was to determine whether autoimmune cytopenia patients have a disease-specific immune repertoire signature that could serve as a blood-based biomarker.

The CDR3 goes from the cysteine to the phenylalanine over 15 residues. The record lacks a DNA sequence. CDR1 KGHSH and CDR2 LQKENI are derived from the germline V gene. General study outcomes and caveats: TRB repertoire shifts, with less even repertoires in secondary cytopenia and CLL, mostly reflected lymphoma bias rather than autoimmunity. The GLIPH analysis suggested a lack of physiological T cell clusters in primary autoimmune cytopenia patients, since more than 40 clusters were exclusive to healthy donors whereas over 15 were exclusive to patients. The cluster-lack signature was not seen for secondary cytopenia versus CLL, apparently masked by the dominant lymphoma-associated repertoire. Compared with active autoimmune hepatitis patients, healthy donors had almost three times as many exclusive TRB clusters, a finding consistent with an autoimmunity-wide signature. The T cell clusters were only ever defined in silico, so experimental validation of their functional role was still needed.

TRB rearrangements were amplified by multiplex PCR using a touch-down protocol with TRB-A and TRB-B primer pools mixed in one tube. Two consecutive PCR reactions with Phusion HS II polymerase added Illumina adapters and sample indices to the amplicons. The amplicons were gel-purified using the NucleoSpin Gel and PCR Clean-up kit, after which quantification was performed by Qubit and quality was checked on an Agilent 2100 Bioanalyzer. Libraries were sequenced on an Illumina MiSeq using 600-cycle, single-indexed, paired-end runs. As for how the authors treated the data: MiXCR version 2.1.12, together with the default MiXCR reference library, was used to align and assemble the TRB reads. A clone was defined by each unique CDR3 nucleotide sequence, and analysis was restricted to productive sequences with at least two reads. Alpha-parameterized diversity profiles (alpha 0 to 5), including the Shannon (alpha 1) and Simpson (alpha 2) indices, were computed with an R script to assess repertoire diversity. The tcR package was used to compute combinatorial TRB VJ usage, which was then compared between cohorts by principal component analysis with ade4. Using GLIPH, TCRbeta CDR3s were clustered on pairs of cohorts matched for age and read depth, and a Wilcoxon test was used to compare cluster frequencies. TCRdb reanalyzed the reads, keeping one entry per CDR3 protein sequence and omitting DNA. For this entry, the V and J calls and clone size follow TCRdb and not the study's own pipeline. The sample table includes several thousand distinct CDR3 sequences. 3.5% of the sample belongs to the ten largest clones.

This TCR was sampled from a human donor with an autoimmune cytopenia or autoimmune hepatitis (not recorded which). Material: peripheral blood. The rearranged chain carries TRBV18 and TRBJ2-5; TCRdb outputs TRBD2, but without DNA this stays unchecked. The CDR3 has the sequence CASSPPAGGGETQYF.